This T cell receptor (beta chain) was captured in a study of T cells of healthy individuals. TCRdb re-called the 5' RACE reads with MiXCR, one entry per CDR3 protein. The profile shows about 96,000 distinct CDR3 sequences, roughly 15% of them singletons. The CDR3 runs to 13 residues. The J segment lost 5 bases and the V segment lost 8 bases, leaving 6 bases of the junction unmatched. Germline V CDR1 and CDR2: MDHEN, SYDVKM. V gene TRBV28 combines with J gene TRBJ2-1; 7 bases map to TRBD1. This TCR derives from a human donor in good health. The CDR3 loop reads CASPGQRNNEQFF. The CDR3 bases are TGTGCCAGCCCGGGACAGCGAAACAATGAGCAGTTCTTC.